The clone carrying this T cell receptor (beta chain) was observed a few times. Its antigen is still unknown. This sample is part of a study of regulatory T cells in long-lasting Graves disease. Germline V gives CDR1 LGHNA, CDR2 YSLEER. CDR3 length equals 14 residues. The ends were cut back, 0 bases at V and 9 bases at J, with 12 bases in the middle. Arm-PCR of CDR3 regions with iRepertoire HTBI primers generated TCR beta libraries. TCRdb re-analysed the multiplex PCR reads in MiXCR, keeping a single row per CDR3 protein. The sample holds about 200,000 distinct CDR3 sequences, around 16% seen once. Time point here: newly diagnosed GD, antithyroid drugs for less than 3 months. With RNA extracted from PBMCs as input, the TCR library was made. Study outcomes and limitations: When disease was persistent, TRBV28, TRBJ1-2 and TRBJ2-5 were the favored segments. New patients shared fewer public clonotypes (around 880) than persistent patients did (over 2,500). Those with persistent Graves' had less TCR diversity than newly diagnosed patients.

The chain uses TRBV4-3 and TRBJ2-1, with D tentatively TRBD2 (7 bases). This material consisted of peripheral blood mononuclear cells (PBMCs), taken at new diagnosis, from a patient treated with antithyroid drugs. This receptor was obtained from a female donor with Graves disease. The CDR3: CASSQDWGGGEQFF. In nucleotides, the CDR3 is TGCGCCAGCAGCCAAGACTGGGGGGGCGGTGAGCAGTTCTTC.